The 5 T cell receptor beta chains below come from one sample, sequenced in a study of pediatric ulcerative colitis. Sequencing used immunoSEQ multiplex PCR; TCRdb keeps in-frame clones, though not all of them. The sample records 15,000 or so clones, 70% to 90% being singletons. The sequenced sample consisted of blood. The receptors were gathered from a boy between 5 and 17 years old with moderate ulcerative colitis.

This clone was seen only a few times. The chain joins TRBV10-3 to TRBJ2-7; D may match TRBD1 or TRBD2 (6 bases each). The germline V gene encodes CDR1 ENHRY and CDR2 SYGVKD. V was trimmed by 4 bases and J by 5 bases, leaving 9 bases between them. The CDR3 consists of 12 residues. CDR3 sequence: CAISVGGDEQYF. CDR3 DNA sequence: TGTGCCATCAGTGTCGGGGGCGACGAGCAGTACTTC.

This clone appeared a few times. This chain joins TRBV7-9 and TRBJ2-7; 8 nucleotides agree with TRBD1. This CDR3 is 16 amino acids long. Germline V lookup: CDR1 SEHNR, CDR2 FQNEAQ (reference sequence). The junction had 6 bases not matched to a gene; V was cut back by 0 bases and J by 2 bases. The DNA for the CDR3 is TGTGCCAGCAGCTTAGCGTTGACAGGGGAAGCCTACGAGCAGTACTTC. This encodes CASSLALTGEAYEQYF.

The genes are TRBV5-6 and TRBJ2-1, with TRBD1 as a possible D gene (5 bases). Trimming took 4 bases from V and 9 from J, leaving 8 bases between them. Germline lookup yields CDR1 SGHDT and CDR2 YYEEEE. The CDR3 loop spans 11 amino acids. The CDR3 sequence is CASSLRGEQFF. CDR3 bases: TGTGCCAGCAGCCTAAGGGGTGAGCAGTTCTTC.

This clone was seen a single time. The chain joins TRBV13 to TRBJ1-3; TRBD1 might be the D (5 bases). Germline values: CDR1 PRHDT, CDR2 FYEKMQ (reference sequence). V was clipped by 2 bases and J by 0 bases, with 8 bases between them. This CDR3 has 15 amino acids. As DNA, the CDR3 is TGTGCCAGCAGCTTACCCGACAGCTCTGGAAACACCATATATTTT. Amino acids: CASSLPDSSGNTIYF. Combining the CDR3 with reference TRBV13 and TRBJ1-3 gives the whole variable domain AAGVIQSPRHLIKEKRETATLKCYPIPRHDTVYWYQQGPGQDPQFLISFYEKMQSDKGSIPDRFSAQQFSDYHSELNMSSLELGDSALYFCASSLPDSSGNTIYFGEGSWLTVV.

DNA of the CDR3: TGCGCCAGCAGCCAAGAGTCTCCAGCGGGGAGCACAGATACGCAGTATTTT. This codes for CASSQESPAGSTDTQYF. This rearrangement joins TRBV4-1 to TRBJ2-3; 7 bases match TRBD2. After removal of 0 bases from V and 0 bases from J, the junction contained 6 bases not matched to a gene. Germline V CDR1 and CDR2: MGHRA, YSYEKL. The CDR3 sequence is 17 residues long.